The clone carrying this T cell receptor (beta chain) has only a few counts. Its antigen is currently unknown. This entry comes from a study of circulating tumor DNA in untreated peripheral T-cell lymphoma. CDR1 SGDLS and CDR2 YYNGEE come from the germline V gene. V shed 2 bases and J shed 10 bases, with 19 bases lying between them. This CDR3 has 15 amino acids. Using immunoSEQ multiplex PCR, the repertoire was profiled, and TCRdb retains in-frame clones only, with some absent. The sample holds 50 to 65 clones. The study, taken as a whole, reports: Despite persistently detectable ctDNA, two patients remained in remission over around 9 years. Tumor-specific clonotypes were found in more than 65% of patients. Detectable ctDNA after therapy showed a trend toward worse survival.

The chain combines TRBV9 with TRBJ2-1; the D gene could be TRBD1 or TRBD2 (5 bases each). Sequencing was done on a sample of cell-free DNA from blood serum. This TCR came from a human donor with peripheral T-cell lymphoma. CDR3 in DNA: TGTGCCAGCAGCGTCCCCGTGATGGGGGACGGGGAGCAGTTCTTC. It is translated as CASSVPVMGDGEQFF.